This paragraph reports one TCR beta chain. This clone has only one observation. This receptor's antigen is unknown. No base qualities exist here, and no much larger clone lies one base off it. Via the germline V gene, CDR1 is KGHSH and CDR2 LQKENI. Deletion took 2 bases off V and 2 bases off J, with a span of 10 bases between the germline ends. The CDR3 runs 15 residues from the cysteine to the phenylalanine. This entry keeps only the CDR3 DNA: 45 bases, framed from base 1. Blood samples were collected up to 4 times in the first month after transplant and then at least monthly when available. The sample is drawn from a study of graft-versus-host responses after intestinal transplantation (dated by TCRdb to about 2021). With regard to the full study: Multivisceral, liver-intestinal, or isolated intestinal transplants were received by the recipients. Graft-versus-host and host-versus-graft alloreactive T cell clones were tracked in the graft, circulation and bone marrow after intestinal transplantation using bulk TCR-beta CDR3 sequencing. Donor T cell macrochimerism was defined as a peak of at least 4% donor T cells among recipient peripheral blood mononuclear cells. Rather than being sequenced by the commercial service, samples from a few later patients were sequenced in-house on an Illumina MiSeq and processed with MiXCR. Of the roughly 23 intestinal transplant recipients enrolled in the cohort, one of whom was a retransplant, a few patients without pretransplant specimens were excluded. Anti-thymocyte globulin induction was given to all recipients, followed by maintenance tacrolimus and steroids for two to four years. Alloreactive clones were identified by sequencing pre-transplant mixed lymphocyte reaction products and comparing these products with unstimulated pre-transplant donor and recipient T cells.

Beyond this particular receptor, the publication reports: In patients with donor T cell macrochimerism, the allografts had high GvH to HvG T cell clonal ratios. The relatively low number and heterogeneity of intestinal transplant patients limited the conclusions. Early after transplant, peak levels of circulating GvH clones were found to be associated with declines in HvG clones. GvH clones were found in recipient bone marrow, and some of the GvH clones appeared earlier in ileal mucosa or blood, which is consistent with an intestinal mucosal origin.

Libraries came from the immunoSEQ multiplex PCR assay. High-throughput TCR-beta CDR3 sequencing of genomic DNA from most patients was performed by Adaptive Biotechnologies. Under the source paper's analysis protocol: TCR sequencing data were retrieved from Adaptive's ImmunoSEQ software for around 20 patients, whereas a few other patients were processed with MiXCR and VDJtools. CDR3 nucleotide sequences shared by donor and recipient were removed because the origin of these sequences could not be assigned. At least 2-fold expansion over unstimulated cells and a minimum CFSE-low frequency of 0.002% (template counts) or 0.001% (read counts) were required for clones to be classified as alloreactive. Mappable clones were those detected in sequenced pre-transplant spleen, lymph node, or MLR CFSE-low populations of the donor or recipient. Cumulative frequency of alloreactive clones was calculated as a percentage of all sequences weighted by copy number. Not all clones reach the TCRdb copy of this immuneACCESS table, which keeps in-frame sequences only. Checked studies attribute under half of the gap to unresolved V genes and leave the rest unexplained. From that table come the V and J calls and clone size; the DNA was used to work out D and trimming. Recorded for this sample are around 96,000 clones; around 90% of them occurred a single time. The ten largest clonotypes hold 15% to 20% of the sample.

The V and J genes are TRBV18 and TRBJ1-5; TRBD1 could be the D gene, as 5 bases match. Sequences were derived from PBMCs, sampled about 440 days after intestinal transplant. This receptor was obtained from a human patient who received an intestinal transplant, so some T cells may come from the graft donor. CDR3 protein: CASSPRGGGNQPQHF. The nucleotide sequence is given as TGTGCCAGCTCACCAAGAGGAGGGGGCAATCAGCCCCAGCATTTT.